This T cell receptor beta chain was recovered during a study of siplizumab effects on memory and regulatory T cells. TCR templates, approximately 100,000 per sample, were assayed. The assay was immunoSEQ multiplex PCR, and TCRdb's table has in-frame clones only and misses some. The data hold approximately 100,000 clones, with more than 85% observed a single time. Germline CDR1 SGDLS, CDR2 YYNGEE. CDR3 length: 14 residues. The junction had 3 bases not matched to a gene; V was cut back by 4 bases and J by 5 bases. General study points: Apparently more diverse than memory cells, naive T cells also seemed major alloresponse contributors. The authors could not assign a naive or memory phenotype to roughly 75-97% of proliferating CD4+ or CD8+ clones.

About this clone itself: The antigen remains unidentified.

The chain employs TRBV9 and TRBJ2-7, with 13 bases that match TRBD2. Source material: CD4+ T cells sorted from blood. This receptor was taken from a human donor in good health. Some clones in this sample may be carry-over from other donors' samples. This chain's CDR3 is CASSTTSGRHEQYF. The CDR3 DNA is TGTGCCAGCAGCACGACTAGCGGGAGGCACGAGCAGTACTTC.